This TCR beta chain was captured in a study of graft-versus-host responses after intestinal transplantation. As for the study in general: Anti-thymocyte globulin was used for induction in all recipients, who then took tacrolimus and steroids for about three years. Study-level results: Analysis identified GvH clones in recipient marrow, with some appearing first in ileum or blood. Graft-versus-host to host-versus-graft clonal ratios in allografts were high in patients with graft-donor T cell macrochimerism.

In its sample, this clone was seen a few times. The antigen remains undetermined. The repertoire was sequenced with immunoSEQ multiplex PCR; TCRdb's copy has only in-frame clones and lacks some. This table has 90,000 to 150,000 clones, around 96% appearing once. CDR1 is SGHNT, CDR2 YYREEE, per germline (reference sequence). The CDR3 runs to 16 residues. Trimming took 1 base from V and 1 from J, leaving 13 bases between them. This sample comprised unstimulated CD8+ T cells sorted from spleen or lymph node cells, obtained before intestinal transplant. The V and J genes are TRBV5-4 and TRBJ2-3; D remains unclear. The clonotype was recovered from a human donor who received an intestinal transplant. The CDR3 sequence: CASSLLGEMGTDTQYF. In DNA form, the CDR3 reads TGTGCCAGCAGCTTGTTAGGAGAAATGGGCACAGATACGCAGTATTTT. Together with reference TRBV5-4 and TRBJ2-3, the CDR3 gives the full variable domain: ETGVTQSPTHLIKTRGQQVTLRCSSQSGHNTVSWYQQALGQGPQFIFQYYREEENGRGNFPPRFSGLQFPNYSSELNVNALELDDSALYLCASSLLGEMGTDTQYFGPGTRLTVL.